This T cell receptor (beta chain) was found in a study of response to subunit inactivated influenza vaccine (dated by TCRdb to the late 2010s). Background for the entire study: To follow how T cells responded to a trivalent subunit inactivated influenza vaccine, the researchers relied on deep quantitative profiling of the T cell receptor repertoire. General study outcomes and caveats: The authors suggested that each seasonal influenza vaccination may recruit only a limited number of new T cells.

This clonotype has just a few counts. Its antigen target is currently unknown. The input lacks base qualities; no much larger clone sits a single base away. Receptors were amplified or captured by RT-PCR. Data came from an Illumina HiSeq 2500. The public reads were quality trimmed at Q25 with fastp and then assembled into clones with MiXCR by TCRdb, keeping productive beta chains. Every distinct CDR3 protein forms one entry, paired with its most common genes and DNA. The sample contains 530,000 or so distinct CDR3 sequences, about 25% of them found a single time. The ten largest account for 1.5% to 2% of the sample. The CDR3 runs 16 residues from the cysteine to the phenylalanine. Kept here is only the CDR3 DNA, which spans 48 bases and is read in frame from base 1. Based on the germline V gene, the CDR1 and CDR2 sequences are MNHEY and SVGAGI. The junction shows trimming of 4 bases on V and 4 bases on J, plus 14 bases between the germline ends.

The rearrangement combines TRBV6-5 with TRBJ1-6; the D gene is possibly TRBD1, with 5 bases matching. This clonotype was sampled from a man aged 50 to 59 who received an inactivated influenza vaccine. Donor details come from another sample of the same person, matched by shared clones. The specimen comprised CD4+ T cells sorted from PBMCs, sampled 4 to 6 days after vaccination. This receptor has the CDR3 CASSSGGGLYNSPLHF. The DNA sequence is TGTGCCAGCAGTTCTGGTGGGGGTTTGTATAATTCACCCCTCCACTTT.